This TCR beta chain emerged from a study of OX40 agonist ivuxolimab in advanced cancers. In the study overall: In this cohort, patients received ivuxolimab, an agonistic anti-OX40 (CD134) antibody.

Study observations and caveats: Determination of antigen specificity was not performed for the expanded peripheral T cells. On average, a greater number of expanded clones characterised CD8+ T cells relative to CD4+.

About this clone itself: Its specificity is unknown.

V was pared by 7 bases and J by 2 bases, with 11 bases between. This CDR3 region has 13 residues. Germline CDR1 reads SNHLY; CDR2 reads FYNNEI. Researchers took blood at baseline, on cycle 4 day 1, and on cycle 7 day 1. Profiled with immunoSEQ multiplex PCR; TCRdb holds only in-frame clones, not every one. This table has more than 75,000 clones, over 75% appearing once. The chain employs TRBV2 and TRBJ1-1; the D is unclear. This specimen consisted of CD4+ or CD8+ T cells sorted from blood, obtained in a trial of the OX40 agonist ivuxolimab. The sequence was collected from an adult with an advanced solid tumor such as melanoma, head and neck, liver or kidney cancer. The CDR3 DNA sequence: TGTGCCAGCATCCGGACGGAAAACACTGAAGCTTTCTTT. This sequence encodes CASIRTENTEAFF.